A selection of T cell receptor beta chains follows, all from one sample in a study of CD4+ T cells in melanoma. The data were produced by immunoSEQ multiplex PCR, yet TCRdb's version contains in-frame clones alone and is incomplete. The profile shows some 21,000 clones, roughly 80% of them singletons. The sample was cells from a culture (not recorded whether cultured in vitro). These receptors originate from a human donor with melanoma. The CDR3 runs from the conserved cysteine through the conserved F or W. The D gene is left open where the match is weak. Only some rows state a clone size, as once, few, many or a class for expanded clones.

clone_size	v_call	j_call	d_call	cdr3_nt	cdr3_aa
NA	TRBV7-6	TRBJ2-7	NA	TGTGCCAGCAGCGCTTCCGGGACCCCCGGAAACGAGCAGTACTTC	CASSASGTPGNEQYF
NA	TRBV7-8	TRBJ2-3	NA	TGTGCCAGCAGCATGGGGGATACGCAGTATTTT	CASSMGDTQYF
NA	TRBV5-1	TRBJ2-3	NA	TGCGCCAGCGGCGATATACAGGGCACAGATACGCAGTATTTT	CASGDIQGTDTQYF
NA	TRBV18	TRBJ1-2	NA	TGTGCCAGCTCACCAGGCTTCCAGGGAGAGGGTGGCTACACCTTC	CASSPGFQGEGGYTF
NA	TRBV12-5	TRBJ2-1	TRBD1	TGTGCTAGTGGGACCGGACAGGGAAGCAATGAGCAGTTCTTC	CASGTGQGSNEQFF
once	TRBV29-1	TRBJ2-5	TRBD1	TGCAGCGTTAACAGGGGCCCAGAGACCCAGTACTTC	CSVNRGPETQYF
few	TRBV19	TRBJ1-2	NA	TGTGCCAGTAGTATTGGACAGCCCGGGGTGGGATATGGCTACACCTTC	CASSIGQPGVGYGYTF
NA	TRBV5-6	TRBJ1-6	NA	TGTGCCAGCAGCTCGAGAGGGGCGTATAATTCACCCCTCCACTTT	CASSSRGAYNSPLHF
NA	TRBV5-4	TRBJ2-2	TRBD2	TGTGCCAGCAGCTGGGGACTAGCGGGAGTTAACACCGGGGAGCTGTTTTTT	CASSWGLAGVNTGELFF
NA	TRBV7-8	TRBJ1-1	NA	TGTGCCAGCAGCCCTGGGCGGGCAACTAGGAACACTGAAGCTTTCTTT	CASSPGRATRNTEAFF
NA	TRBV5-6	TRBJ2-2	NA	TGTGCCAGCAGCTTGGCCCTTTACGGGGAGCTGTTTTTT	CASSLALYGELFF
few	TRBV10-1	TRBJ1-5	TRBD1	TGCGCCGTCCAGGGACAGGGTCGAACCAATAGCAATCAGCCCCAGCATTTT	CAVQGQGRTNSNQPQHF
NA	TRBV6-1	TRBJ1-5	NA	TGTGCCAGCAGTTCTACTCCTGCCGGGTATCAGCCCCAGCATTTT	CASSSTPAGYQPQHF
NA	TRBV18	TRBJ2-7	TRBD1	TGTGCCAGCTCACGCACAGGGGGGAGCTCCTACGAGCAGTACTTC	CASSRTGGSSYEQYF
once	TRBV7-6	TRBJ1-3	NA	TGTGCCAGCAGCCGCAGGAGCGGTGAGGATAGTAACACCATATATTTT	CASSRRSGEDSNTIYF
NA	TRBV5-4	TRBJ2-5	TRBD2	TGTGCCAGCAGCCCGGGGGGGGGCCAAGAGACCCAGTACTTC	CASSPGGGQETQYF
once	TRBV7-2	TRBJ2-1	NA	TGTGCCAGCAGCTTCGTCAGCCTTTCGGGCAATGAGCAGTTCTTC	CASSFVSLSGNEQFF
few	TRBV11-2	TRBJ2-3	TRBD1	TGTGCCAGCAGCATCAACAGGGGGAAAAAAAGCACAGATACGCAGTATTTT	CASSINRGKKSTDTQYF
NA	TRBV12-5	TRBJ1-3	NA	TGTGCTAGTGGTTTGGACCTCGGCCGACAGGTCTTT	CASGLDLGRQVF
NA	TRBV7-3	TRBJ1-6	NA	TGTGCCAGCAGCTCCGGACAGAGAAATTCACCCCTCCACTTT	CASSSGQRNSPLHF